This entry features one TCR beta chain sequence. Per the study methods: How many nucleated cells were present was estimated from reference gene primer amplification. Profiling relied on immunoSEQ multiplex PCR, and the TCRdb table lists in-frame clones only, not all of them. The D gene and trimming were derived from the DNA, and the V and J assignments and clone size from that table. This sample has a few hundred thousand clones, with roughly 91% found just once. This entry belongs to a study of blood T cell repertoires in COVID-19. Study background: Donors in the United States, Italy and Spain gave samples during acute or convalescent COVID-19. PBMCs, B-cell-depleted T cells, or T cells provided the cDNA or gDNA that made up the material.

Trimming took off 0 bases at V and 8 bases at J, with 13 bases between the two ends. Germline V CDR1 and CDR2: LGHNA, YSLEER. The CDR3 sequence is 14 residues long. The gene calls are TRBV4-3 and TRBJ1-2; D call uncertain. The sequence was obtained from a woman in her thirties or forties who had recovered from COVID-19. Sequenced input: peripheral blood. CDR3: CASSQDRGLEGYTF. The CDR3 region has the DNA TGCGCCAGCAGCCAAGATCGAGGGTTGGAGGGCTACACCTTC.